The entry below describes one T cell receptor (beta chain). This entry comes from a study of blood T cells in healthy people across ages. A second PCR, run for roughly 7 to 11 cycles, used a sample-barcoded 5' primer plus a J-beta primer mix. Each CDR3 protein is one row after TCRdb ran MiXCR on the 5' RACE reads. Altogether some 930,000 distinct CDR3 sequences are present, 25% to 30% being singletons, with the ten largest covering roughly a tenth. These records were also assigned to another study, of T cells of mothers and their children. That paper states: The extracted RNA was employed in its entirety for cDNA synthesis, at roughly 1.5 ug per 15 ul.

The TCR comes from a woman aged 40 to 49 in good health. The sequencing input was blood.

CDR3 DNA sequence: TGTGCCAGCAGCCCCGCGGGTCCCACAGATACGCAGTATTTT. Protein: CASSPAGPTDTQYF. The chain employs TRBV7-3 and TRBJ2-3; possibly TRBD2 for D (5 bases). The CDR3 is 14 amino acids. Germline lookup yields CDR1 SGHTA and CDR2 FQGTGA. V was cut by 5 bases and J by 2 bases, with 11 bases left in between.